This T cell receptor (beta chain) was documented in a study of T cell repertoires in cytomegalovirus infection. Overall study: Public TCR beta signature analysis indicated the presence of both CMV infection and matching HLA type.

This CDR3 comprises 13 residues. Germline CDR1 and CDR2: SGHVS and FQNEAQ. Trimming took 1 base from V and 2 from J, leaving 6 bases between them. Details on this clonotype: Its antigen is currently unknown. Possible read error: a much larger clone is one base away.

TCRdb reprocessed the reads via MiXCR and lists one record per CDR3 protein. Of about 150,000 distinct CDR3 sequences in the sample, about 31% were seen once. The study, taken as a whole, reports: Summed public TCR beta family frequency identified CMV carriers bearing the relevant HLA.

The V and J genes are TRBV7-8 and TRBJ2-7, with unresolved D. This TCR was sampled from a human donor in good health (CMV status not recorded). Some clones in this sample may be carry-over from other donors' samples. The specimen was CD8+ T cells from cultured PBMCs, collected from culture after CMV antigen stimulation. CDR3 residues: CASSLVGPYEQYF. Here the CDR3 DNA reads TGTGCCAGCAGCTTAGTAGGGCCCTACGAGCAGTACTTC. Full variable domain (outside the CDR3, taken from reference TRBV7-8 and TRBJ2-7): GAGVSQSPRYKVAKRGQDVALRCDPISGHVSLFWYQQALGQGPEFLTYFQNEAQLDKSGLPSDRFFAERPEGSVSTLKIQRTQQEDSAVYLCASSLVGPYEQYFGPGTRLTVT.